The present TCR beta chain was sequenced within a study of metastatic and nonmetastatic thyroid tumors. Study context: A comparison of repertoires was made across blood and tumor or nodule tissue from malignant and benign thyroid patients. The study's findings and limits: In both blood and tumor samples, TCR beta diversity was reported significantly higher for malignant than benign nodules.

All patients were untreated before thyroid surgery. How the authors handled the data: For papillary thyroid cancer, a distant-metastasis classifier was constructed from CDR3 differences observed across clinicopathological groups. MiXCR re-clonotyped the PCR reads for TCRdb. TCRdb, rather than the study authors, made the V and J calls. Found here are some 69,000 clones, 13% to 15% of them singletons; the top ten hold under 8%. This clone has only a few counts. Antigen: not known. Material: blood. This receptor was obtained from a male donor with papillary thyroid cancer or a benign thyroid nodule (not recorded which). Some clones in this sample may be carry-over from other donors' samples.

CDR3 loop: CASTYTLVSYEQYF. The CDR3 coding sequence is TGTGCCAGCACATACACTCTAGTCTCCTACGAGCAGTACTTC. The chain carries TRBV2 and TRBJ2-7; no clear D gene. Between the trimmed V and J ends, which lost 7 bases and 0 bases, there was a span of 13 bases. The CDR3 contains 14 residues. Looked up from germline, CDR1 is SNHLY and CDR2 is FYNNEI.